This TCR beta chain came from a study of vaccination effects on CD4 cells after COVID-19. Study context: Prior to sequencing, the ViraFEST assay stimulated PBMC with viral peptide pools, which expanded the antigen-specific CD4+ T cells.

The assay was immunoSEQ multiplex PCR, and TCRdb's table has in-frame clones only and misses some. The sample has roughly 29,000 clones; roughly 60% are singletons. A note on this clone: The antigen remains undetermined.

This CDR3 contains 14 residues. CDR1 is MNHEY and CDR2 is SMNVEV in the germline V gene (reference sequence). V was shortened by 5 bases and J by 3 bases, with 13 bases between the two germline ends. The authors isolated CD4+ T cells after around nine days of culture. IL-2 medium supplanted half the medium on days 3 and 7. This receptor was taken from a human donor who received a COVID-19 vaccine. The material was CD4+ T cells from PBMCs cultured without peptide, obtained before COVID-19 vaccination. The V call is TRBV27, the J call TRBJ1-1; a weak D match, TRBD1 (5 bases). CDR3 in DNA: TGTGCCAGCAGTACCCGCCGGGGCTACACTGAAGCTTTCTTT. It codes for CASSTRRGYTEAFF.